The 28 T cell receptor beta chains below all came from one sample that was sequenced in a study of blood T cell repertoires in COVID-19. Repertoires were generated with immunoSEQ multiplex PCR, while TCRdb's copy carries only in-frame clones and drops some. The data contain 52,000 or so clones, 85% of them singletons. The sample consisted of peripheral blood. The receptors originated from a human donor in a cohort sampled during active COVID-19.

The chain is built from TRBV19 and TRBJ2-7, with 11 bases fitting TRBD2. The V segment lost 8 bases and the J segment 0 bases; nucleotides outside the gene matches: 9. This CDR3 comprises 16 residues. Germline CDR1 is LNHDA and CDR2 is SQIVND (reference sequence). The CDR3 DNA sequence: TGTGCCAGTCGTGCCTCCGGGACTAGCGGCTCCTACGAGCAGTACTTC. This translates into CASRASGTSGSYEQYF.

This chain uses TRBV28 with TRBJ2-5; weak D call: TRBD1 (6 bases). This CDR3 comprises 14 residues. V shed 0 bases and J shed 5 bases, with 10 bases lying between them. Germline V gene data show CDR1 as MDHEN and CDR2 as SYDVKM. The CDR3 region has the DNA TGTGCCAGCAGTTTATGGGGGACAAGGGAGACCCAGTACTTC. This codes for CASSLWGTRETQYF.

The J gene is TRBJ2-5, the V gene TRBV11-2; TRBD1 matches at 9 bases. Per the germline V gene, CDR1 is SGHAT and CDR2 is FQNNGV. V lost 1 base and J lost 5; bases outside the gene matches: 14. This CDR3 contains 18 residues. CDR3: CASSLGGGGQGTRETQYF. The CDR3 DNA reads as TGTGCCAGCAGCTTAGGGGGTGGGGGACAGGGAACTCGGGAGACCCAGTACTTC.

The chain uses TRBV18 and TRBJ1-5; 8 bases line up with TRBD1. Germline V gene lookup returns CDR1 KGHSH and CDR2 LQKENI. The CDR3 sequence is 15 residues long. Unmatched junction bases numbered 4, after V lost 2 bases and J lost 4 bases. The CDR3 nucleotides are TGTGCCAGCTCACCAGCCACAGGGGGGAATCAGCCCCAGCATTTT. Translation: CASSPATGGNQPQHF. The whole variable domain, filled in from reference TRBV18 and TRBJ1-5, reads NAGVMQNPRHLVRRRGQEARLRCSPMKGHSHVYWYRQLPEEGLKFMVYLQKENIIDESGMPKERFSAEFPKEGPSILRIQQVVRGDSAAYFCASSPATGGNQPQHFGDGTRLSIL.

The rearrangement links TRBV5-6 to TRBJ2-7, with D tentatively TRBD1 (5 bases). With 5 bases removed from V and 2 bases from J, the gap between germline ends came to 11 bases. CDR1 is SGHDT, CDR2 YYEEEE, per germline. The CDR3 extends over 13 amino acids. The DNA of the CDR3 is TGTGCCAGCAGTTATGACAGAACCTACGAGCAGTACTTC. Translated: CASSYDRTYEQYF.

In its sample, this clone was seen once. V usage is TRBV28 and J usage is TRBJ1-6, with 10 bases matching TRBD1. This CDR3 region has 16 residues. Germline assignment: CDR1 MDHEN and CDR2 SYDVKM. Unmatched junction bases numbered 4, after V lost 3 bases and J lost 5 bases. The CDR3 DNA is TGTGCCAGCAGTTTCCCCGGGACAGGGGATAATTCACCCCTCCACTTT. Translated, it gives CASSFPGTGDNSPLHF.

The chain carries TRBV27 and TRBJ2-7; 8 positions agree with TRBD2. The V gene end was trimmed by 3 bases and the J gene end by 0 bases; junction bases not matched to a gene: 1. The CDR3 is 14 amino acids. Looked up from germline, CDR1 is MNHEY and CDR2 is SMNVEV (reference sequence). The CDR3 sequence: CASSLSGSSYEQYF. CDR3 DNA sequence: TGTGCCAGCAGTTTGAGCGGGAGCTCCTACGAGCAGTACTTC.

The chain couples TRBV5-4 to TRBJ1-2, with 10 bases fitting TRBD1. Germline V gene lookup returns CDR1 SGHNT and CDR2 YYREEE (reference sequence). CDR3 size: 14 residues. V lost 4 bases and J lost 3; bases outside the gene matches: 3. The CDR3 spells CASSPGTGDYGYTF. The CDR3 DNA reads TGTGCCAGCAGCCCCGGGACAGGGGACTATGGCTACACCTTC.

CDR3: CASSPVGGFYNEQFF. In DNA form, the CDR3 reads TGTGCCAGCAGCCCTGTGGGGGGGTTCTACAATGAGCAGTTCTTC. The rearrangement links TRBV7-2 to TRBJ2-1, with 7 bases matching TRBD2. The V and J ends lost 5 bases and 3 bases, in that order; junction bases with no gene match: 7. The germline V gene encodes CDR1 SGHTA and CDR2 FQGNSA. The CDR3 length is 15 residues. The whole variable domain, filled in from reference TRBV7-2 and TRBJ2-1, reads GAGVSQSPSNKVTEKGKDVELRCDPISGHTALYWYRQSLGQGLEFLIYFQGNSAPDKSGLPSDRFSAERTGGSVSTLTIQRTQQEDSAVYLCASSPVGGFYNEQFFGPGTRLTVL.

CDR3 residues: CASGASGVYEQYF. The CDR3 region has the DNA TGCGCCAGCGGGGCTAGCGGAGTCTACGAGCAGTACTTC. The gene calls are TRBV5-1 and TRBJ2-7; TRBD2 matches at 7 bases. CDR3 size: 13 residues. From germline, CDR1 is SGHRS and CDR2 YFSETQ. V shed 7 bases, J shed 3 bases, and the junction held 7 bases outside the gene matches.

This clone was seen a single time. The V and J genes are TRBV27 and TRBJ1-1, with 7 nucleotides matching TRBD1. In germline, CDR1 is MNHEY, CDR2 SMNVEV (reference sequence). The CDR3 is 14 amino acids. V was pared by 6 bases and J by 3 bases, with 7 bases of the junction left unmatched. This CDR3 reads CASRGLTGDTEAFF. The CDR3 DNA is TGTGCCAGCAGGGGCCTTACAGGGGACACTGAAGCTTTCTTT.

The rearrangement joins TRBV4-1 to TRBJ2-3, with 8 positions matching TRBD2. V gave up 0 bases and J gave up 6 bases; unmatched junction bases: 8. The CDR3 contains 16 residues. Germline V gene sequence: CDR1 MGHRA, CDR2 YSYEKL. The CDR3 DNA is TGCGCCAGCAGCCAAGAGGGAGCGGGAGTGGGGGATACGCAGTATTTT. The encoded protein is CASSQEGAGVGDTQYF.

The chain combines TRBV15 with TRBJ1-4; 8 bases agree with TRBD1. Looked up from germline, CDR1 is LNHNV and CDR2 is YYDKDF (reference sequence). This CDR3 contains 16 residues. V was pared by 2 bases and J by 8 bases, with 10 bases of the junction left unmatched. The CDR3 nucleotides read TGTGCCACCAGCAGATCGGGACAGGCCCCAGGGGAAAAACTGTTTTTT. This codes for CATSRSGQAPGEKLFF.

V is TRBV18 and J is TRBJ2-3, with D possibly being TRBD1 (7 bases). The CDR3 has 20 residues. V lost 2 bases, J lost 0 bases, and 24 bases lay in between. Germline CDR1 KGHSH, CDR2 LQKENI. The CDR3 loop reads CASSPVIGGGAVSSTDTQYF. As DNA, the CDR3 is TGTGCCAGCTCACCAGTAATTGGAGGGGGCGCCGTCTCTAGCACAGATACGCAGTATTTT.

The J gene is TRBJ2-3, the V gene TRBV30; D gene ambiguous. The V end lost 2 bases, the J end lost 5 bases, and 11 bases lay between the germline ends. The CDR3 extends over 13 amino acids. The germline gives CDR1 GTSNPN, CDR2 SVGIG (reference sequence). Here the CDR3 DNA reads TGTGCCTGGAGTAAGAGGCTCGTAGATACGCAGTATTTT. Translating it yields CAWSKRLVDTQYF.

This clone appeared a single time. The rearrangement links TRBV10-3 to TRBJ1-1; 9 positions match TRBD1. Germline CDR1 ENHRY, CDR2 SYGVKD. The ends lost 5 bases at V and 1 base at J; junction bases unmatched: 2. The CDR3 runs 14 residues. The CDR3 DNA reads TGTGCCATCAGTCCGACAGGGGGGAACACTGAAGCTTTCTTT. Translation: CAISPTGGNTEAFF.

This sequence joins TRBV11-2 and TRBJ2-2; TRBD2 is a possible D gene (6 bases). This CDR3 region has 18 residues. The V end was cut by 3 bases, the J end by 1 base, with 18 bases between. Per germline, CDR1 SGHAT and CDR2 FQNNGV. The CDR3 here is CASSFAQSRGLNTGELFF. For the CDR3, the DNA is TGTGCCAGCAGCTTCGCCCAGAGTCGGGGGTTGAACACCGGGGAGCTGTTTTTT.

This rearrangement joins TRBV7-9 to TRBJ1-1; D is undetermined. This CDR3 contains 13 residues. V was shortened by 2 bases and J by 3 bases, with 7 bases between the two germline ends. Germline-derived CDR1 and CDR2 are SEHNR and FQNEAQ (reference sequence). DNA of the CDR3: TGTGCCAGCAGCTTATTTTCGGACACTGAAGCTTTCTTT. Translating gives CASSLFSDTEAFF.

V is TRBV19 and J is TRBJ1-2, with TRBD1 as a possible D gene (6 bases). This CDR3 is built from 13 residues. From germline, CDR1 is LNHDA and CDR2 SQIVND (reference sequence). V lost 6 bases and J lost 4, with 12 bases in between. CDR3 DNA: TGTGCCAGTAGACCGGGACAACTCTATGGCTACACCTTC. This gives the protein CASRPGQLYGYTF.

V gene TRBV11-2 combines with J gene TRBJ2-1, with D perhaps matching TRBD1 (6 bases). Trimming stripped 5 bases from V and 2 bases from J, with 16 bases between. This CDR3 contains 16 residues. Germline V gene sequence: CDR1 SGHAT, CDR2 FQNNGV. CDR3 nucleotide sequence: TGTGCCAGCAGCCTAGCCGGGACACTTGCCTACAATGAGCAGTTCTTC. It is translated as CASSLAGTLAYNEQFF.

CDR3 coding DNA: TGTGCCAGCAGTCCCGGGGGGGGGCCCCCGTACGAGCAGTACTTC. This codes for CASSPGGGPPYEQYF. The chain couples TRBV5-4 to TRBJ2-7, with TRBD2 identical over 8 bases. The CDR3 consists of 15 residues. Germline CDR1 SGHNT, CDR2 YYREEE (reference sequence). V dropped 5 bases and J dropped 4; count of bases not matched to a gene: 11.

This clone occurred a few times. This chain joins TRBV4-3 and TRBJ2-2; TRBD2 matches 12 bases. Germline V lookup: CDR1 LGHNA, CDR2 YSLEER. The ends lost 0 bases at V and 5 bases at J; junction bases unmatched: 4. This CDR3 has 17 residues. The chain's CDR3 is CASSQDWGLAGTGELFF. In DNA, the CDR3 is TGCGCCAGCAGCCAAGACTGGGGACTAGCGGGTACCGGGGAGCTGTTTTTT.

This chain connects TRBV5-6 to TRBJ2-4; D remains ambiguous. CDR1 and CDR2 from the germline V gene are SGHDT and YYEEEE. The CDR3 has 15 amino acids. The V end was cut by 2 bases, the J end by 0 bases, with 9 bases between. The CDR3 sequence: CASSFTRIAKNIQYF. Here the CDR3 DNA reads TGTGCCAGCAGCTTCACCAGGATAGCCAAAAACATTCAGTACTTC.

The CDR3 protein is CASMKTGSVAQHF. CDR3 sequence (DNA): TGTGCCAGCATGAAGACAGGGTCGGTAGCCCAGCATTTT. This chain links TRBV2 with TRBJ1-5; 7 nucleotides match TRBD1. The CDR3 is made up of 13 amino acids. Looked up from germline, CDR1 is SNHLY and CDR2 is FYNNEI. The junction had 11 bases not matched to a gene; V was cut back by 7 bases and J by 11 bases.

CDR3 loop: CAWSVLAQGTGELFF. The CDR3 nucleotides are TGTGCCTGGAGTGTACTGGCCCAGGGGACCGGGGAGCTGTTTTTT. The chain couples TRBV30 to TRBJ2-2, with D possibly matching TRBD1 (6 bases). Trimming stripped 0 bases from V and 5 bases from J, with 13 bases between. In germline, CDR1 is GTSNPN, CDR2 SVGIG (reference sequence). This CDR3 contains 15 residues.

The chain employs TRBV13 and TRBJ1-3; D might be TRBD1 (6 bases). V lost 0 bases to trimming and J lost 3 bases, with 15 bases between them. Germline CDR1 PRHDT, CDR2 FYEKMQ (reference sequence). CDR3 size: 17 residues. The CDR3 is CASSLGLGGDIGNTIYF. CDR3 bases: TGTGCCAGCAGCTTAGGCCTGGGGGGGGACATTGGAAACACCATATATTTT.

The chain couples TRBV19 to TRBJ2-7, with D maybe TRBD2 (6 bases). The germline CDR1 and CDR2 sequences are LNHDA and SQIVND (reference sequence). V was trimmed by 6 bases and J by 3 bases, leaving 12 bases between them. This CDR3 has 13 amino acids. The CDR3 DNA follows: TGTGCCAGTAGGCGGGCGGGACGCTACGAGCAGTACTTC. It encodes CASRRAGRYEQYF.

This clone was detected only a few times. This chain links TRBV5-4 with TRBJ2-7, with a tentative D call TRBD2 (5 bases). The CDR3 consists of 14 residues. Germline values: CDR1 SGHNT, CDR2 YYREEE (reference sequence). Trimming shortened V by 0 bases and J by 3 bases, and 10 bases separated the two germline ends. CDR3 in DNA: TGTGCCAGCAGCTTGGCCGGACTGTTCTACGAGCAGTACTTC. Encoded protein: CASSLAGLFYEQYF.